These 26 T cell receptor beta chains share one sample of origin, sequenced in a study of blood T cell repertoires in COVID-19. Produced via immunoSEQ multiplex PCR; TCRdb's table is partial and in-frame only. This sample has 300,000 to 450,000 clones, with approximately 87% found just once. Material: PBMCs or T cells enriched from blood (not recorded which). These receptors all come from a man aged 40-49 years in a cohort exposed to, infected with or recovered from COVID-19 (not recorded which).

This sequence joins TRBV27 and TRBJ2-5, with D unclear. The V end was cut by 0 bases, the J end by 0 bases, with 2 bases between. The CDR3 runs to 13 residues. Germline-derived CDR1 and CDR2 are MNHEY and SMNVEV (reference sequence). The CDR3 nucleotides read TGTGCCAGCAGTTTATCCTACCAAGAGACCCAGTACTTC. Translation gives CASSLSYQETQYF.

The chain uses TRBV2 and TRBJ2-7; the match to TRBD2 covers 10 bases. The CDR3 covers 13 residues. V gave up 10 bases and J gave up 0 bases; unmatched junction bases: 3. Germline loops: CDR1 SNHLY, CDR2 FYNNEI. CDR3 sequence reads: CANSSGSSYEQYF. CDR3 nucleotide sequence: TGTGCCAACTCTAGCGGGAGCTCCTACGAGCAGTACTTC.

The chain has TRBV5-1 and TRBJ2-5; 9 bases match TRBD2. CDR1 is SGHRS, CDR2 YFSETQ, per germline. V lost 6 bases to trimming and J lost 4 bases; unmatched junction nucleotides: 7. The CDR3 has 14 amino acids. CDR3 amino acids: CASTAGGPGETQYF. CDR3 in DNA: TGCGCCAGCACTGCGGGAGGGCCGGGAGAGACCCAGTACTTC.

This clone was observed a handful of times. V gene TRBV7-3 combines with J gene TRBJ1-1; D not resolved. V lost 0 bases and J lost 11, with 19 bases in between. The germline gives CDR1 SGHTA, CDR2 FQGTGA. CDR3 length: 15 amino acids. The CDR3 is CASSLTVGEVSSAFF. DNA of the CDR3: TGTGCCAGCAGCTTAACGGTTGGGGAGGTGAGTTCGGCTTTCTTT.

The chain carries TRBV18 and TRBJ2-7; perhaps TRBD1 as D (6 bases). Germline loops: CDR1 KGHSH, CDR2 LQKENI. Trimming took off 2 bases at V and 2 bases at J, with 13 bases between the two ends. The length of the CDR3 is 15 residues. CDR3 coding DNA: TGTGCCAGCTCACCAACCAGGGACACCACCTACGAGCAGTACTTC. Translated: CASSPTRDTTYEQYF.

This chain joins TRBV30 and TRBJ2-3, with D possibly being TRBD2 (5 bases). Germline V gene data show CDR1 as GTSNPN and CDR2 as SVGIG (reference sequence). The length of the CDR3 is 15 residues. V gave up 2 bases and J gave up 0 bases, with 12 bases separating them. CDR3 sequence: CAWSPGLLSTDTQYF. For the CDR3, the DNA is TGTGCCTGGAGTCCGGGATTACTCAGCACAGATACGCAGTATTTT.

This clone was observed a single time. This rearrangement joins TRBV7-8 to TRBJ2-1; D unresolved. The V end was cut by 6 bases, the J end by 3 bases, with 6 bases between. CDR3 length: 12 amino acids. Germline lookup yields CDR1 SGHVS and CDR2 FQNEAQ. The CDR3 here is CASSPSYNEQFF. CDR3 nucleotides: TGTGCCAGCAGTCCTAGCTACAATGAGCAGTTCTTC.

The V and J genes are TRBV19 and TRBJ2-7, with 12 bases fitting TRBD1. The trim removed 4 bases at V and 7 bases at J, leaving 8 bases unmatched. This CDR3 region has 15 residues. Per germline, CDR1 LNHDA and CDR2 SQIVND (reference sequence). The CDR3 protein is CASSSTGQGALEQYF. In nucleotides, the CDR3 is TGTGCCAGTAGTAGCACGGGACAGGGGGCGTTGGAGCAGTACTTC. Together with reference TRBV19 and TRBJ2-7, the CDR3 gives the full variable domain: DGGITQSPKYLFRKEGQNVTLSCEQNLNHDAMYWYRQDPGQGLRLIYYSQIVNDFQKGDIAEGYSVSREKKESFPLTVTSAQKNPTAFYLCASSSTGQGALEQYFGPGTRLTVT.

This clone was seen only once. The rearrangement joins TRBV5-5 to TRBJ2-1; possibly TRBD2 for D (5 bases). The V end lost 4 bases, the J end lost 9 bases, and 5 bases lay between the germline ends. The CDR3 is made up of 10 amino acids. Looked up from germline, CDR1 is SGHKS and CDR2 is YYEKEE (reference sequence). The CDR3 bases are TGTGCCAGCAGCGAGGGTGAGCAGTTCTTC. Translation gives CASSEGEQFF.

This clone was observed a single time. This rearrangement joins TRBV25-1 to TRBJ2-3; 7 bases are shared with TRBD1. Losses at the gene ends were 5 bases for V and 3 bases for J; bases not matched to a gene: 5. Germline V lookup: CDR1 MGHDK, CDR2 SYGVNS. The CDR3 loop spans 14 amino acids. Here the CDR3 reads CASSTGVRTDTQYF. CDR3 coding DNA: TGTGCCAGCAGTACAGGGGTGAGGACAGATACGCAGTATTTT.

The chain uses TRBV7-2 and TRBJ1-5, with a weak D call TRBD1 (5 bases). Trimming left V 5 bases short and J 11 bases short, with 16 bases between. This CDR3 has 13 amino acids. The germline V gene has CDR1 SGHTA and CDR2 FQGNSA. CDR3 DNA sequence: TGTGCCAGCAGCACAACCCAGGGATTTTCCCAGCATTTT. It codes for CASSTTQGFSQHF.

This sequence joins TRBV27 and TRBJ2-1, with D possibly TRBD2 on 5 matching bases. The CDR3 contains 15 residues. V lost 5 bases, J lost 0 bases, and 11 bases lay in between. Germline assignment: CDR1 MNHEY and CDR2 SMNVEV (reference sequence). This CDR3 reads CASSPSSGSYNEQFF. The CDR3 DNA is TGTGCCAGCAGTCCCTCGAGCGGCTCCTACAATGAGCAGTTCTTC.

The chain recombines TRBV5-1 with TRBJ1-2; tentatively, D is TRBD1 (6 bases). The CDR3 totals 14 residues. Germline V gene lookup returns CDR1 SGHRS and CDR2 YFSETQ. V lost 0 bases and J 2 bases, leaving 8 bases between the germline ends. Here the CDR3 reads CASSLGTVNYGYTF. The DNA for the CDR3 is TGCGCCAGCAGCTTGGGGACAGTCAACTATGGCTACACCTTC.

The chain combines TRBV7-9 with TRBJ2-7, with D maybe TRBD1 (8 bases). The germline V gene has CDR1 SEHNR and CDR2 FQNEAQ (reference sequence). V lost 2 bases and J 0 bases, leaving 23 bases between the germline ends. The CDR3 length is 19 residues. CDR3 protein: CASSLKRGLTTGDSYEQYF. CDR3 coding DNA: TGTGCCAGCAGCTTAAAAAGGGGACTAACGACAGGGGACTCCTACGAGCAGTACTTC.

This chain uses TRBV10-3 with TRBJ2-3; 7 nucleotides match TRBD1. This CDR3 has 15 amino acids. V lost 3 bases, J lost 2 bases, and 5 bases stayed unmatched. Germline CDR1 reads ENHRY; CDR2 reads SYGVKD. Here the CDR3 reads CAISDTGTATDTQYF. The CDR3 DNA reads as TGTGCCATCAGTGACACCGGGACAGCCACAGATACGCAGTATTTT.

The chain carries TRBV7-8 and TRBJ2-2; no reliable D call. Per germline, CDR1 SGHVS and CDR2 FQNEAQ. The CDR3 has 14 residues. The germline V and J ends were trimmed by 1 base and 3 bases, with 6 bases remaining between them. The CDR3 reads CASSLERYTGELFF. CDR3 sequence (DNA): TGTGCCAGCAGCTTAGAGAGGTACACCGGGGAGCTGTTTTTT.

The table lists this clone with a count of one. The chain employs TRBV5-1 and TRBJ2-3; D is perhaps TRBD1 (5 bases). The ends were cut back, 2 bases at V and 3 bases at J, with 10 bases in the middle. Germline V CDR1 and CDR2: SGHRS, YFSETQ. The length of the CDR3 is 14 residues. CDR3 in DNA: TGCGCCAGCAGCTTAATAGCAGGGACAGATACGCAGTATTTT. Amino acid sequence: CASSLIAGTDTQYF.

J is TRBJ1-1 and V is TRBV27; 12 bases map to TRBD1. The CDR3 extends over 15 amino acids. The V segment lost 4 bases and the J segment 4 bases; nucleotides outside the gene matches: 4. Germline V CDR1 and CDR2: MNHEY, SMNVEV (reference sequence). CDR3 loop: CASSSGQGAPTEAFF. CDR3 sequence (DNA): TGTGCCAGCAGTTCGGGACAGGGGGCGCCCACTGAAGCTTTCTTT.

The genes are TRBV28 and TRBJ2-5; TRBD2 aligns across 9 bases. CDR3 length: 14 amino acids. Trimming at V came to 6 bases and at J to 5 bases, leaving 7 bases not matched to a gene. CDR1 and CDR2 (germline): MDHEN, SYDVKM. CDR3 sequence: CASSNVAGDETQYF. In nucleotides, the CDR3 is TGTGCCAGCAGCAACGTAGCGGGAGACGAGACCCAGTACTTC.

CDR3 nucleotide sequence: TGTGCCAGCAGTATTCCGGGACTAGCGGGAGTGACGGATACGCAGTATTTT. Protein product: CASSIPGLAGVTDTQYF. The chain uses TRBV27 and TRBJ2-3, with 14 nucleotides matching TRBD2. V gave up 5 bases and J gave up 6 bases; unmatched junction bases: 10. Germline V gene data show CDR1 as MNHEY and CDR2 as SMNVEV (reference sequence). The CDR3 consists of 17 residues.

The gene calls are TRBV10-3 and TRBJ1-2, with D perhaps matching TRBD1 (5 bases). This CDR3 contains 17 residues. Germline lookup yields CDR1 ENHRY and CDR2 SYGVKD. With 1 base removed from V and 4 bases from J, the gap between germline ends came to 19 bases. The CDR3 sequence is CAISEFLEARGVYGYTF. The CDR3 region has the DNA TGTGCCATCAGTGAGTTCTTAGAGGCGCGGGGCGTCTATGGCTACACCTTC.

The chain carries TRBV25-1 and TRBJ2-3, with TRBD1 matching over 12 bases. The CDR3 length is 16 residues. V shed 6 bases, J shed 4 bases, and the junction held 8 bases outside the gene matches. CDR1 is MGHDK and CDR2 is SYGVNS in the germline V gene. This CDR3 reads CASRKPGQGAADTQYF. The CDR3, as DNA: TGTGCCAGCAGAAAGCCGGGACAGGGGGCAGCAGATACGCAGTATTTT. The full variable domain, its missing parts supplied by reference TRBV25-1 and TRBJ2-3, is EADIYQTPRYLVIGTGKKITLECSQTMGHDKMYWYQQDPGMELHLIHYSYGVNSTEKGDLSSESTVSRIRTEHFPLTLESARPSHTSQYLCASRKPGQGAADTQYFGPGTRLTVL.

V gene TRBV6-5 combines with J gene TRBJ2-2; tentatively, D is TRBD1 (6 bases). This CDR3 spans 13 amino acids. V was cut by 6 bases and J by 5 bases, with 10 bases left in between. The germline gives CDR1 MNHEY, CDR2 SVGAGI. Written as DNA, the CDR3 is TGTGCCAGCAGGGGCAGGGGAACCGGGGAGCTGTTTTTT. Protein product: CASRGRGTGELFF.

The count of this clone is one. The V and J genes are TRBV28 and TRBJ2-2; possibly TRBD2 for D (5 bases). V lost 11 bases and J lost 8, with 24 bases in between. This CDR3 is built from 15 residues. The germline V gene has CDR1 MDHEN and CDR2 SYDVKM. This CDR3 is CAWEWAPAQLGELFF. CDR3 coding DNA: TGTGCCTGGGAGTGGGCACCGGCCCAATTGGGGGAGCTGTTTTTT.

There are a few counts of this clone. The V call is TRBV12-5, the J call TRBJ2-7; 8 bases align to TRBD1. This CDR3 region has 15 residues. The germline V gene has CDR1 LGHNT and CDR2 FRNRAP. V lost 0 bases to trimming and J lost 0 bases; unmatched junction nucleotides: 1. CDR3 coding DNA: TGTGCTAGTGGTTTGGTACAGGGGGGCTCCTACGAGCAGTACTTC. Translating it yields CASGLVQGGSYEQYF.

The chain combines TRBV10-3 with TRBJ2-1, with TRBD1 as a possible D gene (5 bases). V was trimmed by 4 bases and J by 10 bases, leaving 17 bases between them. The germline V gene encodes CDR1 ENHRY and CDR2 SYGVKD. This CDR3 spans 14 amino acids. The DNA for the CDR3 is TGTGCCATCAGTGTTGGACAACAACGAGGAGAGCAGTTCTTC. Amino acid sequence: CAISVGQQRGEQFF.